The 28 T cell receptor beta chains in this list originate from one sample, sequenced in a study of blood T cell repertoires in COVID-19. Profiled with immunoSEQ multiplex PCR; TCRdb holds only in-frame clones, not every one. The profile shows around 150,000 clones, around four fifths of them singletons. Input material: peripheral blood. The receptor set was obtained from a man in his 70s with acute or convalescent COVID-19.

This chain links TRBV28 with TRBJ1-4; D not resolved. The CDR3 runs 13 residues. Germline V gene sequence: CDR1 MDHEN, CDR2 SYDVKM. Trimming shortened V by 2 bases and J by 8 bases, and 9 bases separated the two germline ends. DNA of the CDR3: TGTGCCAGCAGTTTAAATGGTGCGGAAAAACTGTTTTTT. It codes for CASSLNGAEKLFF. Full variable domain (missing parts from reference TRBV28 and TRBJ1-4): DVKVTQSSRYLVKRTGEKVFLECVQDMDHENMFWYRQDPGLGLRLIYFSYDVKMKEKGDIPEGYSVSREKKERFSLILESASTNQTSMYLCASSLNGAEKLFFGSGTQLSVL.

The chain joins TRBV15 to TRBJ2-7; no firm D call. Per the germline V gene, CDR1 is LNHNV and CDR2 is YYDKDF (reference sequence). This CDR3 comprises 15 residues. The V end was cut by 2 bases, the J end by 3 bases, with 14 bases between. CDR3 nucleotide sequence: TGTGCCACCAGCAGATACAGTTCACCCGGCTACGAGCAGTACTTC. Translated, it gives CATSRYSSPGYEQYF.

The chain carries TRBV19 and TRBJ1-6; 7 positions match TRBD1. CDR3 size: 15 residues. The germline CDR1 and CDR2 sequences are LNHDA and SQIVND (reference sequence). Trimming cost V 7 bases and J 7 bases; bases outside gene matches: 10. The CDR3: CASKGTEVGNSPLHF. CDR3 in DNA: TGTGCCAGTAAGGGGACAGAGGTAGGAAATTCACCCCTCCACTTT.

The J gene is TRBJ2-5, the V gene TRBV18, with D possibly being TRBD1 (6 bases). Germline values: CDR1 KGHSH, CDR2 LQKENI. CDR3 length: 14 amino acids. The V gene lost 2 bases and the J gene lost 5 bases, with 12 bases spanning the gap. The CDR3 DNA sequence: TGTGCCAGCTCACCAATTCCAGGGGCCGAGACCCAGTACTTC. Amino acid sequence: CASSPIPGAETQYF. The whole variable domain, remainder taken from reference TRBV18 and TRBJ2-5, is NAGVMQNPRHLVRRRGQEARLRCSPMKGHSHVYWYRQLPEEGLKFMVYLQKENIIDESGMPKERFSAEFPKEGPSILRIQQVVRGDSAAYFCASSPIPGAETQYFGPGTRLLVL.

This clone was counted only a few times. A junction boundary mismatches the germline segment, possibly from a read error. The rearrangement uses TRBV27 and TRBJ2-5; D gene unclear. The CDR3 covers 17 residues. Germline-derived CDR1 and CDR2 are MNHEY and SMNVEV (reference sequence). CDR3 protein: CASSLSSASGGQGTQYF. In nucleotides, the CDR3 is TGTGCCAGCAGTTTATCGTCGGCGTCAGGTGGTCAAGGGACCCAGTACTTC.

The chain couples TRBV18 to TRBJ1-2, with 12 bases identical to TRBD1. The CDR3 length is 17 residues. The V and J ends lost 3 bases and 3 bases, in that order; junction bases with no gene match: 8. Germline values: CDR1 KGHSH, CDR2 LQKENI. The chain's CDR3 is CASSPEGQGARYYGYTF. The CDR3 DNA reads as TGTGCCAGCTCACCCGAGGGACAGGGGGCGCGGTACTATGGCTACACCTTC.

J is TRBJ2-5 and V is TRBV28, with 8 bases identical to TRBD1. V lost 7 bases, J lost 4 bases, and 2 bases stayed unmatched. The CDR3 runs to 12 residues. Germline values: CDR1 MDHEN, CDR2 SYDVKM. CDR3 coding DNA: TGTGCCAGCACCACAGGGGGAGAGACCCAGTACTTC. Translating gives CASTTGGETQYF.

The gene calls are TRBV5-1 and TRBJ2-1; 8 nucleotides line up with TRBD1. Losses at the gene ends were 6 bases for V and 7 bases for J; bases not matched to a gene: 12. The CDR3 covers 15 residues. Per the germline V gene, CDR1 is SGHRS and CDR2 is YFSETQ. CDR3 DNA sequence: TGCGCCAGCACCGTTGGACAGGGCGGGTGGAATGAGCAGTTCTTC. It translates to CASTVGQGGWNEQFF.

The V gene is TRBV11-2, the J gene TRBJ2-7; 7 nucleotides agree with TRBD1. After removal of 1 base from V and 5 bases from J, the junction contained 17 bases not matched to a gene. Per germline, CDR1 SGHAT and CDR2 FQNNGV. This CDR3 comprises 18 residues. Here the CDR3 reads CASSLAARGYVYRDEQYF. The CDR3 DNA reads as TGTGCCAGCAGCTTAGCAGCCAGGGGGTATGTTTATCGGGACGAGCAGTACTTC.

This clone was seen a handful of times. The J gene is TRBJ2-7, the V gene TRBV28; D not certain. V lost 7 bases to trimming and J lost 3 bases, with 10 bases between them. Germline values: CDR1 MDHEN, CDR2 SYDVKM. CDR3 length: 12 residues. For the CDR3, the DNA is TGTGCCAGCACCACACCTGGCTACGAGCAGTACTTC. This gives the protein CASTTPGYEQYF.

The V gene is TRBV5-1, the J gene TRBJ2-1; the D gene is possibly TRBD2 (6 bases). Looked up from germline, CDR1 is SGHRS and CDR2 is YFSETQ. This CDR3 comprises 16 residues. V was clipped by 0 bases and J by 3 bases, with 13 bases between them. DNA of the CDR3: TGCGCCAGCAGCTTGGTTGCGGGGTCATACTACAATGAGCAGTTCTTC. Its protein product is CASSLVAGSYYNEQFF.

This clone showed up just a few times. The CDR3 is CASRLASAATGELFF. Here the CDR3 DNA reads TGTGCCAGCAGACTAGCTAGCGCTGCCACCGGGGAGCTGTTTTTT. V is TRBV7-6 and J is TRBJ2-2; possible D gene TRBD2, 6 bases. Germline CDR1 reads SGHVS; CDR2 reads FNYEAQ. Trimming removed 6 bases from V and 4 bases from J, with 15 bases in between. This CDR3 region has 15 residues.

The chain employs TRBV3-1 (or the pseudogene TRBV3-2) and TRBJ2-2; 7 bases fit TRBD2. After removal of 4 bases from V and 4 bases from J, the junction contained 6 bases not matched to a gene. This CDR3 is built from 15 residues. Germline V lookup: CDR1 LGHDT, CDR2 YNNKEL (reference sequence). The CDR3 sequence is CASSRPAGSTGELFF. CDR3 nucleotide sequence: TGTGCCAGCAGCCGACCAGCGGGATCCACCGGGGAGCTGTTTTTT.

This clone was counted between two and nine times. This sequence joins TRBV6-1 and TRBJ1-5, with TRBD1 identical over 8 bases. After removal of 0 bases from V and 2 bases from J, the junction contained 3 bases not matched to a gene. The germline gives CDR1 MNHNS, CDR2 SASEGT. CDR3 size: 16 residues. The CDR3, as DNA: TGTGCCAGCAGTGAAGCATTGACAGGGGGCAATCAGCCCCAGCATTTT. This translates into CASSEALTGGNQPQHF.

The genes are TRBV21-1 and TRBJ2-7; the table's D gene call, TRBD1, was not cross checked with the DNA. TRBV21-1 is flagged as a pseudogene. The CDR3 is made up of 14 amino acids. The CDR3 sequence: CASSMPGQSREQYF. As DNA, the CDR3 is TGTGCCAGCAGCATGCCGGGACAGTCGCGAGAGCAGTACTTC.

The chain couples TRBV7-2 to TRBJ2-1; TRBD1 agrees at 7 bases. Trimming cost V 5 bases and J 0 bases; bases outside gene matches: 7. From germline, CDR1 is SGHTA and CDR2 FQGNSA. The CDR3 runs to 16 residues. The CDR3 region is CASSTRQGPSYNEQFF. DNA for the CDR3: TGTGCCAGCAGCACCCGACAGGGACCCTCCTACAATGAGCAGTTCTTC.

This rearrangement joins TRBV27 to TRBJ1-5; D gene unclear. V was clipped by 5 bases and J by 2 bases, with 7 bases between them. The CDR3 runs to 13 residues. The V gene's germline CDR1 is MNHEY and CDR2 SMNVEV (reference sequence). In nucleotides, the CDR3 is TGTGCCAGCAGTGTGGCAGGCAATCAGCCCCAGCATTTT. Amino acid sequence: CASSVAGNQPQHF.

The CDR3 nucleotides are TGTGCCAGCAGTCAACTAGCGGGGGCACCTCACGTCACGTTCTTC. This translates into CASSQLAGAPHVTFF. This chain joins TRBV2 and TRBJ2-1; 11 positions agree with TRBD2. Germline lookup yields CDR1 SNHLY and CDR2 FYNNEI. The CDR3 contains 15 residues. Germline trimming cut 5 bases from V and 15 bases from J; bases unmatched to any gene: 15.

The CDR3 nucleotides are TGTGCCACCGGGACAGGGGGGACAGATACGCAGTATTTT. Translating it yields CATGTGGTDTQYF. The chain is built from TRBV24-1 and TRBJ2-3; 11 bases map to TRBD1. This CDR3 comprises 13 residues. The J segment lost 3 bases and the V segment lost 9 bases, leaving 1 base of the junction unmatched. In germline, CDR1 is KGHDR, CDR2 SFDVKD.

The V and J genes are TRBV9 and TRBJ2-1; 9 nucleotides match TRBD1. The trim removed 3 bases at V and 9 bases at J, leaving 7 bases unmatched. Germline CDR1 SGDLS, CDR2 YYNGEE. The CDR3 has 14 amino acids. The CDR3 spells CASSASGQGIEQFF. The CDR3 DNA reads as TGTGCCAGCAGCGCCTCGGGACAGGGAATTGAGCAGTTCTTC. Full variable domain (rest looked up from reference TRBV9 and TRBJ2-1): DSGVTQTPKHLITATGQRVTLRCSPRSGDLSVYWYQQSLDQGLQFLIQYYNGEERAKGNILERFSAQQFPDLHSELNLSSLELGDSALYFCASSASGQGIEQFFGPGTRLTVL.

In the case of this clone: Other DNA variants within this sample encode the same CDR3. The chain uses TRBV28 and TRBJ2-7; 10 bases align to TRBD2. CDR3 size: 15 residues. V lost 3 bases, J lost 1 base, and 3 bases stayed unmatched. Germline loops: CDR1 MDHEN, CDR2 SYDVKM. The CDR3: CASSLSAGGSYEQYF. The CDR3 bases are TGTGCCAGCAGTTTGTCAGCGGGGGGGTCCTACGAGCAGTACTTC.

The gene calls are TRBV3-1 (or the pseudogene TRBV3-2) and TRBJ1-1, with unresolved D. Germline V gene sequence: CDR1 LGHDT, CDR2 YNNKEL (reference sequence). The CDR3 is 15 amino acids. Deletions cut 1 base from V and 1 base from J, with 10 bases between. The CDR3 nucleotides are TGTGCCAGCAGCCAAGTCCCTGGAGGGAACACTGAAGCTTTCTTT. Amino acid sequence: CASSQVPGGNTEAFF.

This rearrangement joins TRBV27 to TRBJ2-7; weak D call: TRBD2 (6 bases). Germline CDR1 is MNHEY and CDR2 is SMNVEV (reference sequence). The CDR3 extends over 16 amino acids. Between the trimmed V and J ends, which lost 5 bases and 5 bases, there was a span of 22 bases. The CDR3 bases are TGTGCCAGCAGTCCGACGGGAGTCTTCGAAGGGGACGAGCAGTACTTC. It yields the protein CASSPTGVFEGDEQYF.

The CDR3 DNA is TGTGCCAGCACCGTTGGGGGGGTTAGCGGCTACACCTTC. It translates to CASTVGGVSGYTF. The chain joins TRBV12-3 or TRBV12-4 to TRBJ1-2, with D maybe TRBD1 (5 bases). Trimming removed 7 bases at V and 8 bases at J, with 17 bases between. The length of the CDR3 is 13 residues.

The rearrangement uses TRBV19 and TRBJ2-2; 10 bases match TRBD1. The CDR3 is made up of 16 amino acids. Germline V gene sequence: CDR1 LNHDA, CDR2 SQIVND (reference sequence). After removal of 4 bases from V and 2 bases from J, the junction contained 4 bases not matched to a gene. The CDR3 DNA follows: TGTGCCAGTAGTAGAGACAGGGGGCCAAACACCGGGGAGCTGTTTTTT. Amino acid sequence: CASSRDRGPNTGELFF.

V is TRBV7-2 and J is TRBJ1-2, with D unclear. This CDR3 has 14 amino acids. Germline V gives CDR1 SGHTA, CDR2 FQGNSA. V lost 2 bases to trimming and J lost 8 bases, with 15 bases between them. CDR3 nucleotide sequence: TGTGCCAGCAGCTTAAATGAGGCCCTCGGAGGCTACACCTTC. This sequence encodes CASSLNEALGGYTF.

V is TRBV19 and J is TRBJ1-5, with 7 nucleotides matching TRBD1. CDR1 and CDR2 (germline): LNHDA, SQIVND (reference sequence). J gave up 4 bases and V 4 bases, and 1 base lay outside the gene matches. The CDR3 is 13 residues long. The CDR3 nucleotides are TGTGCCAGTAGTAAACAGGGGAATCAGCCCCAGCATTTT. This encodes CASSKQGNQPQHF.

The chain uses TRBV19 and TRBJ2-7; TRBD1 is a possible D gene (6 bases). V was shortened by 5 bases and J by 3 bases, with 20 bases between the two germline ends. CDR1 LNHDA and CDR2 SQIVND come from the germline V gene (reference sequence). CDR3 length equals 16 residues. The CDR3 spells CASSGGRGTTNYEQYF. In nucleotides, the CDR3 is TGTGCCAGTAGTGGCGGCAGAGGGACAACAAACTACGAGCAGTACTTC.